Each of the 31 T cell receptor beta chains below was sequenced from the same sample in a study of a mutant IDH1 vaccine in newly diagnosed glioma. TCRdb keeps only in-frame clones here, not all; method: immunoSEQ multiplex PCR. The sample contains about 54,000 clones, 80% to 85% of which appear only once. Their antigen targets remain unknown. Indicated time point: week 35, safety follow-up. Every vaccine dose comprised 300 ug of mutant IDH1 20-mer peptide plus topical imiquimod. The sample consisted of PBMCs, taken from a glioma patient whose treatment included an IDH1 peptide vaccine. These receptor sequences come from a woman aged 18-29 years with glioma.

This clone was seen a few times. The chain is built from TRBV6-1 and TRBJ1-1; tentative D call: TRBD1 (5 bases). From germline, CDR1 is MNHNS and CDR2 SASEGT. Trimming shortened V by 2 bases and J by 9 bases, and 25 bases separated the two germline ends. The CDR3 length is 17 residues. The CDR3 sequence is CASSESVMGGADSKAFF. The CDR3 DNA follows: TGTGCCAGCAGTGAATCTGTCATGGGAGGGGCGGATTCGAAAGCTTTCTTT.

The chain combines TRBV7-8 with TRBJ2-2, with no clear D. Per the germline V gene, CDR1 is SGHVS and CDR2 is FQNEAQ. CDR3 size: 13 residues. The V gene lost 5 bases and the J gene lost 6 bases, with 10 bases spanning the gap. The CDR3 region is CASSALAAGELFF. CDR3 DNA sequence: TGTGCCAGCAGCGCCCTGGCAGCCGGGGAGCTGTTTTTT.

The gene calls are TRBV19 and TRBJ2-7; 8 bases agree with TRBD2. V was clipped by 5 bases and J by 2 bases; unmatched bases: 2. The CDR3 is made up of 13 amino acids. Germline-derived CDR1 and CDR2 are LNHDA and SQIVND (reference sequence). CDR3 sequence: CASSSSGPYEQYF. CDR3 bases: TGTGCCAGTAGTTCTAGCGGGCCCTACGAGCAGTACTTC.

This clone has just one count. The V and J genes are TRBV5-4 and TRBJ2-2, with 9 bases aligning to TRBD2. V trimming: 0 bases; J trimming: 5 bases; junction bases outside the gene matches: 8. This CDR3 comprises 17 residues. From germline, CDR1 is SGHNT and CDR2 YYREEE (reference sequence). CDR3 residues: CASSLVLAGRETGELFF. The CDR3 DNA follows: TGTGCCAGCAGCTTGGTACTAGCGGGCCGCGAAACCGGGGAGCTGTTTTTT.

The genes are TRBV6-1 and TRBJ2-5; D may match TRBD1 or TRBD2 (6 bases each). Germline V gene sequence: CDR1 MNHNS, CDR2 SASEGT. The V end was cut by 3 bases, the J end by 5 bases, with 19 bases between. The CDR3 covers 16 residues. Here the CDR3 reads CASSELWGAEEETQYF. In nucleotides, the CDR3 is TGTGCCAGCAGTGAGCTGTGGGGGGCAGAGGAGGAGACCCAGTACTTC.

The chain employs TRBV5-1 and TRBJ2-6; the D gene is possibly TRBD1 (6 bases). Trimming pared 3 bases from V and 2 bases from J, leaving 12 bases between. The CDR3 has 16 residues. Germline values: CDR1 SGHRS, CDR2 YFSETQ. The CDR3 nucleotides read TGCGCCAGCAGCTCCCAGGGGACGCCTGGGGCCAACGTCCTGACTTTC. It is translated as CASSSQGTPGANVLTF.

The CDR3 is CASHRGPVATNEKLFF. The CDR3 nucleotides are TGTGCCAGCCATAGGGGGCCGGTTGCAACTAATGAAAAACTGTTTTTT. The V gene is TRBV5-4, the J gene TRBJ1-4; 7 bases fit TRBD1. The junction had 9 bases not matched to a gene; V was cut back by 7 bases and J by 0 bases. There are 16 residues in the CDR3. The germline gives CDR1 SGHNT, CDR2 YYREEE (reference sequence).

The rearrangement uses TRBV5-1 and TRBJ2-7; 8 bases match TRBD2. The CDR3 consists of 15 residues. Germline V CDR1 and CDR2: SGHRS, YFSETQ. V lost 2 bases, J lost 2 bases, and 6 bases stayed unmatched. CDR3 DNA: TGCGCCAGCAGCTTTTTCGAGCGGGGGACCTACGAGCAGTACTTC. It is translated as CASSFFERGTYEQYF.

Only a few counts were recorded for this clone. V usage is TRBV5-4 and J usage is TRBJ1-4; TRBD1 aligns across 7 bases. The ends lost 4 bases at V and 7 bases at J; junction bases unmatched: 7. CDR1 and CDR2 (germline): SGHNT, YYREEE (reference sequence). CDR3 length equals 14 residues. The CDR3 sequence is CASSQGQNIEKLFF. The CDR3 coding sequence is TGTGCCAGCAGCCAGGGACAGAACATTGAAAAACTGTTTTTT.

The rearrangement uses TRBV28 and TRBJ2-3, with 7 nucleotides matching TRBD2. The CDR3 loop spans 16 amino acids. J was trimmed by 6 bases and V by 2 bases; bases with no gene match: 11. CDR1 and CDR2 (germline): MDHEN, SYDVKM. The CDR3, as DNA: TGTGCCAGCAGTTTAGTAGGCGGGAGAATGGGGGATACGCAGTATTTT. As protein: CASSLVGGRMGDTQYF.

The chain uses TRBV5-4 and TRBJ1-1; D ambiguous. The CDR3 is 14 residues long. Germline CDR1 SGHNT, CDR2 YYREEE (reference sequence). V lost 4 bases, J lost 5 bases, and 15 bases lay in between. The chain's CDR3 is CASSPQGRGTEAFF. CDR3 coding DNA: TGTGCCAGCAGCCCCCAAGGTCGGGGAACTGAAGCTTTCTTT.

This chain joins TRBV19 and TRBJ1-6, with D unresolved. This CDR3 contains 15 residues. From germline, CDR1 is LNHDA and CDR2 SQIVND (reference sequence). V was trimmed by 0 bases and J by 6 bases, leaving 9 bases between them. The CDR3 DNA sequence: TGTGCCAGTAGTATAGACGGAGCGAGTAATTCACCCCTCCACTTT. Residues: CASSIDGASNSPLHF.

The rearrangement uses TRBV5-4 and TRBJ1-1; 10 bases align to TRBD1. This CDR3 contains 13 residues. Unmatched junction bases numbered 2, after V lost 5 bases and J lost 4 bases. The germline CDR1 and CDR2 sequences are SGHNT and YYREEE (reference sequence). The CDR3 nucleotides are TGTGCCAGCAGTGACAGGGGGCTCACTGAAGCTTTCTTT. Translation gives CASSDRGLTEAFF.

This clone was recorded once. This chain connects TRBV6-6 to TRBJ2-2; D is tentatively TRBD1 or TRBD2 (6 bases each). Per the germline V gene, CDR1 is MNHNY and CDR2 is SVGAGI (reference sequence). Deletions cut 7 bases from V and 5 bases from J, with 20 bases between. The CDR3 is made up of 16 amino acids. CDR3 bases: TGTGCCAGCATCCTAGGGGGGCCGGGTCGTACCGGGGAGCTGTTTTTT. It codes for CASILGGPGRTGELFF.

This clone was observed a few times. The chain recombines TRBV21-1 with TRBJ1-5; the listed D gene, TRBD1, was not tested against the DNA. TRBV21-1 represents a pseudogene. The length of the CDR3 is 15 residues. The CDR3 sequence is CASSKDRASNQPQHF. The CDR3 region has the DNA TGTGCCAGCAGCAAGGACAGGGCTAGCAATCAGCCCCAGCATTTT.

This rearrangement joins TRBV28 to TRBJ1-2; no reliable D call. CDR1 and CDR2 from the germline V gene are MDHEN and SYDVKM. V gave up 1 base and J gave up 7 bases, with 4 bases separating them. The CDR3 is 11 residues long. CDR3 nucleotide sequence: TGTGCCAGCAGTTTATCCTCTGGCTACACCTTC. As protein: CASSLSSGYTF.

CDR3 DNA sequence: TGTGCCAGCAGTCAACTGGGCGGCGGGGGGGCCGAGGGGACCGGGGAGCTGTTTTTT. Encoded protein: CASSQLGGGGAEGTGELFF. V and J are TRBV4-2 and TRBJ2-2, with TRBD2 matching over 9 bases. The junction had 19 bases not matched to a gene; V was cut back by 6 bases and J by 5 bases. Germline V gene data show CDR1 as LGHNA and CDR2 as YNFKEQ. This CDR3 has 19 residues.

The chain uses TRBV7-9 and TRBJ1-2; D gene uncertain. This CDR3 contains 18 residues. Trimming removed 3 bases from V and 1 base from J, with 21 bases in between. Looked up from germline, CDR1 is SEHNR and CDR2 is FQNEAQ (reference sequence). The CDR3, as DNA: TGTGCCAGCAGCTTTTCTAGGTCGAGGACGGTGGGTAACTATGGCTACACCTTC. This encodes CASSFSRSRTVGNYGYTF.

This clone was picked up a small number of times. The rearrangement uses TRBV7-9 and TRBJ2-7, with TRBD1 identical over 7 bases. The CDR3 length is 14 residues. The trim removed 3 bases at V and 2 bases at J, leaving 4 bases unmatched. Germline CDR1 reads SEHNR; CDR2 reads FQNEAQ (reference sequence). Here the CDR3 reads CASSFPGQPYEQYF. CDR3 in DNA: TGTGCCAGCAGCTTCCCGGGACAGCCCTACGAGCAGTACTTC.

The table lists this clone with a count of one. V and J are TRBV7-9 and TRBJ2-1, with 12 bases matching TRBD2. The V and J ends lost 4 bases and 8 bases, in that order; junction bases with no gene match: 9. This CDR3 region has 16 residues. Per the germline V gene, CDR1 is SEHNR and CDR2 is FQNEAQ (reference sequence). For the CDR3, the DNA is TGTGCCAGCAGCTCTAGCGGGAGGGACCACAGGTATGAGCAGTTCTTC. Translation: CASSSSGRDHRYEQFF.

The chain recombines TRBV27 with TRBJ2-6, with 9 bases that match TRBD1. V lost 2 bases to trimming and J lost 2 bases; unmatched junction nucleotides: 7. Germline lookup yields CDR1 MNHEY and CDR2 SMNVEV (reference sequence). The CDR3 loop spans 18 amino acids. The DNA of the CDR3 is TGTGCCAGCAGTTTAAGTCGGGGACAGGGAACTGGGGCCAACGTCCTGACTTTC. It is translated as CASSLSRGQGTGANVLTF.

V and J are TRBV11-1 and TRBJ1-5; 7 bases align to TRBD1. The CDR3 contains 13 residues. The germline gives CDR1 SGHAT, CDR2 FQDESV (reference sequence). V lost 3 bases to trimming and J lost 5 bases; unmatched junction nucleotides: 1. CDR3 sequence reads: CASSLTGHQPQHF. Here the CDR3 DNA reads TGTGCCAGCAGCTTGACAGGGCATCAGCCCCAGCATTTT.

This clone was picked up a small number of times. V usage is TRBV29-1 and J usage is TRBJ2-7, with unresolved D. V gave up 0 bases and J gave up 6 bases, with 9 bases separating them. The germline V gene has CDR1 SQVTM and CDR2 ANQGSEA. The CDR3 has 12 amino acids. CDR3 sequence: CSVEDRSAEQYF. The CDR3 DNA follows: TGCAGCGTTGAAGATAGGTCCGCCGAGCAGTACTTC.

V usage is TRBV19 and J usage is TRBJ1-2, with D perhaps matching TRBD1 (5 bases). CDR3 length: 13 residues. The germline gives CDR1 LNHDA, CDR2 SQIVND (reference sequence). With 7 bases removed from V and 4 bases from J, the gap between germline ends came to 13 bases. DNA of the CDR3: TGTGCCAGTAAAGCCCAGACAGTCTATGGCTACACCTTC. It codes for CASKAQTVYGYTF.

A few counts support this clone. The chain has TRBV19 and TRBJ2-3; 14 bases fit TRBD2. Looked up from germline, CDR1 is LNHDA and CDR2 is SQIVND (reference sequence). This CDR3 is 16 amino acids long. With V trimmed by 3 bases and J by 5 bases, 4 bases remained unmatched. CDR3 DNA: TGTGCCAGTAGTATTCTCGGACTAGCGGGAGGAGATACGCAGTATTTT. It translates to CASSILGLAGGDTQYF.

The chain couples TRBV7-2 to TRBJ1-1, with unresolved D. Germline assignment: CDR1 SGHTA and CDR2 FQGNSA. Deletions cut 2 bases from V and 1 base from J, with 11 bases between. The CDR3 covers 15 residues. The CDR3 DNA reads TGTGCCAGCAGCTTAAGGCCCAGCGAGAACACTGAAGCTTTCTTT. Translated: CASSLRPSENTEAFF.

V is TRBV15 and J is TRBJ1-6, with 8 bases identical to TRBD1. The CDR3 totals 16 residues. V shed 1 base and J 7 bases; nucleotides not matched to a gene: 6. CDR1 LNHNV and CDR2 YYDKDF come from the germline V gene (reference sequence). CDR3 DNA: TGTGCCACCAGCAGAGCAGTAGGGACAGGAAATTCACCCCTCCACTTT. It translates to CATSRAVGTGNSPLHF.

The chain combines TRBV5-6 with TRBJ2-5; 9 positions agree with TRBD1. The V segment lost 4 bases and the J segment 0 bases; nucleotides outside the gene matches: 7. CDR1 and CDR2 from the germline V gene are SGHDT and YYEEEE. The CDR3 has 16 amino acids. The DNA of the CDR3 is TGTGCCAGCAGCCCGCCTGGGACAGGGTACCAAGAGACCCAGTACTTC. Its translation is CASSPPGTGYQETQYF.

J is TRBJ2-1 and V is TRBV7-2, with 8 nucleotides matching TRBD2. V lost 1 base, J lost 9 bases, and 8 bases stayed unmatched. The CDR3 totals 15 residues. Per the germline V gene, CDR1 is SGHTA and CDR2 is FQGNSA. CDR3 amino acids: CASSLVPGGGGEQFF. The CDR3 DNA reads TGTGCCAGCAGCTTAGTCCCGGGGGGGGGCGGTGAGCAGTTCTTC. Based on the CDR3 plus reference TRBV7-2 and TRBJ2-1, the full variable domain is GAGVSQSPSNKVTEKGKDVELRCDPISGHTALYWYRQSLGQGLEFLIYFQGNSAPDKSGLPSDRFSAERTGGSVSTLTIQRTQQEDSAVYLCASSLVPGGGGEQFFGPGTRLTVL.

Comments on this clone: This specimen includes other DNA sequences encoding the same CDR3. The CDR3 DNA follows: TGTGCCAGCAGCTTGGGGAATGAGCAGTTCTTC. Amino acid sequence: CASSLGNEQFF. This chain connects TRBV6-4 to TRBJ2-1; no reliable D call. CDR1 is MRHNA, CDR2 SNTAGT, per germline. CDR3 length: 11 residues. Trimming removed 6 bases at V and 7 bases at J, with 7 bases between.

V is TRBV4-1 and J is TRBJ2-7, with TRBD1 as a possible D gene (6 bases). CDR1 MGHRA and CDR2 YSYEKL come from the germline V gene. The CDR3 loop spans 12 amino acids. V lost 4 bases, J lost 7 bases, and 11 bases lay in between. CDR3 sequence: CASSPDRWEQYF. The CDR3 region has the DNA TGCGCCAGCAGCCCCGACAGGTGGGAGCAGTACTTC.